This is a list of T cell receptor beta chains from one sample in a study of read filtering for tumor transcriptome and immune sequencing. Using its own MiXCR run on the reads, TCRdb lists one record per CDR3 protein. The table has around 48,000 distinct CDR3 sequences, around 20% seen once. Sequencing was performed on a population of CD138-negative cells sorted from bone marrow. These receptors all come from a donor over 35 with multiple myeloma. CDR3s leave out the opening cysteine and the closing phenylalanine or tryptophan.

V gene,J gene,CDR3 protein
TRBV30,TRBJ1-2,AWSVARLGGYT
TRBV30,TRBJ2-3,ACHTFSGPTDTQY
TRBV5-6,TRBJ2-5,ASSLGDRGREETQY
TRBV7-2,TRBJ2-6,ASSLTGKGDLT
TRBV20-1,TRBJ2-7,SVGDRMLHEQY
TRBV27,TRBJ2-3,ASSSWDTQY
TRBV5-1,TRBJ1-2,ASSLGDGNYGYT
TRBV29-1,TRBJ2-7,SVGQGDYEQY
TRBV9,TRBJ2-1,ASSAAGDAAYNEQF
TRBV30,TRBJ1-1,ACHQELLNTEAF
TRBV5-6,TRBJ2-1,ASSHGTGLLEQF
TRBV11-2,TRBJ1-2,ASSRFGLDSKTWGYT
TRBV5-1,TRBJ2-1,ASTPSGSEYNEQF
TRBV7-2,TRBJ2-7,ASSPIPTLEQY